Listed below are T cell receptor beta chains from one sample, sequenced in a study of T-cell reconstitution after alpha-beta-depleted transplantation in children. TCRdb recomputed calls from the PCR reads with MiXCR, one row per CDR3 protein. Here the sample spans approximately 980,000 distinct CDR3 sequences, less than 30% being singletons. The starting material was PBMCs, mostly from graft donor cells, obtained 360 days after TCRalphabeta/CD19-depleted stem cell transplant. These receptors originate from a boy in the first two years of life who had a stem cell transplant for SCID, so the T cells may come from the graft donor. The CDR3 runs from the conserved cysteine through the conserved F or W. Each record gives: CDR3 protein, clone size, D gene, V gene. The D gene is left open where the match is weak. Some rows have no size entry. The others give once, few or many, or a class for an expanded clone.

CDR3 protein: CASSLAQYTEAFF; clone size: few; D gene: .; V gene: TRBV7-9
CDR3 protein: CASSPGQGRISGNTIYF; clone size: .; D gene: TRBD1; V gene: TRBV18
CDR3 protein: CASSPPGTGGLAGTYEQYF; clone size: .; D gene: TRBD2; V gene: TRBV4-2
CDR3 protein: CAISVSTGYEQYF; clone size: .; D gene: .; V gene: TRBV10-3
CDR3 protein: CASSLGPPAYNEQFF; clone size: .; D gene: .; V gene: TRBV7-6
CDR3 protein: CATSRGPGQYNEQFF; clone size: .; D gene: TRBD1; V gene: TRBV15
CDR3 protein: CASSPNGGKGTEAFF; clone size: few; D gene: .; V gene: TRBV7-2
CDR3 protein: CASARSYEQYF; clone size: few; D gene: .; V gene: TRBV12-3/TRBV12-4
CDR3 protein: CSARPAPRPQQFF; clone size: few; D gene: .; V gene: TRBV20-1
CDR3 protein: CSARGGNGLELNTGELFF; clone size: .; D gene: .; V gene: TRBV20-1
CDR3 protein: CASSLTGEEAFF; clone size: .; D gene: .; V gene: TRBV5-1
CDR3 protein: CSARDQQGTVYGYTF; clone size: few; D gene: TRBD1; V gene: TRBV20-1
CDR3 protein: CSVKSGGETQYF; clone size: .; D gene: TRBD2; V gene: TRBV29-1
CDR3 protein: CASSLEQSETGELFF; clone size: .; D gene: .; V gene: TRBV5-1
CDR3 protein: CASSQELAEQYF; clone size: .; D gene: .; V gene: TRBV4-1
CDR3 protein: CASSLTVAGYEQYF; clone size: few; D gene: .; V gene: TRBV12-3/TRBV12-4
CDR3 protein: CASSPLPRGDGYTF; clone size: few; D gene: .; V gene: TRBV7-7
CDR3 protein: CASSQDWIVAGGTQETQYF; clone size: .; D gene: TRBD2; V gene: TRBV4-3
CDR3 protein: CSARGMNEQYF; clone size: .; D gene: .; V gene: TRBV20-1
CDR3 protein: CAISEPFLAGRFSYEQYF; clone size: few; D gene: TRBD2; V gene: TRBV10-3
CDR3 protein: CASSFPWQGPGELFF; clone size: few; D gene: .; V gene: TRBV7-9
CDR3 protein: CSVALFLAGGTTAQYF; clone size: .; D gene: TRBD2; V gene: TRBV29-1
CDR3 protein: CASSIGGTVYNEQFF; clone size: .; D gene: .; V gene: TRBV5-5
CDR3 protein: CASSSWTEPQETQYF; clone size: .; D gene: .; V gene: TRBV7-2
CDR3 protein: CASSQVSGGGKMRQFF; clone size: few; D gene: TRBD2; V gene: TRBV3-1
CDR3 protein: CASTPSGLARQQYF; clone size: .; D gene: TRBD2; V gene: TRBV6-1
CDR3 protein: CASSQGPGLLVELFF; clone size: .; D gene: TRBD2; V gene: TRBV4-1
CDR3 protein: CASSLFTGQGKTYEQYF; clone size: few; D gene: TRBD1; V gene: TRBV6-2/TRBV6-3
CDR3 protein: CASSLIWTGVHEQYF; clone size: few; D gene: TRBD1; V gene: TRBV27
CDR3 protein: CASSSRTGGTNTEAFF; clone size: .; D gene: TRBD1; V gene: TRBV5-1
CDR3 protein: CSVDLRTTMAPEAFF; clone size: .; D gene: .; V gene: TRBV20-1
CDR3 protein: CASGAVRIETQYF; clone size: .; D gene: .; V gene: TRBV2
CDR3 protein: CASSHRITSTDTQYF; clone size: .; D gene: .; V gene: TRBV12-3/TRBV12-4
CDR3 protein: CASSGFGGPSTDTQYF; clone size: .; D gene: .; V gene: TRBV2
CDR3 protein: CATSRAGRGEGEQYF; clone size: .; D gene: .; V gene: TRBV15
CDR3 protein: CASSFRASSSYNEQFF; clone size: .; D gene: .; V gene: TRBV12-3/TRBV12-4
CDR3 protein: CASSVDGAGGTDTQYF; clone size: .; D gene: TRBD2; V gene: TRBV9
CDR3 protein: CSARSPQGAYNEQFF; clone size: .; D gene: TRBD1; V gene: TRBV20-1
CDR3 protein: CASLPGLGNTGELFF; clone size: few; D gene: TRBD2; V gene: TRBV12-3/TRBV12-4
CDR3 protein: CASSAPGPYTGELFF; clone size: few; D gene: .; V gene: TRBV7-9
CDR3 protein: CASSSPKTSGGYNEQFF; clone size: .; D gene: TRBD2; V gene: TRBV5-1
CDR3 protein: CASSPHRITNEKLFF; clone size: .; D gene: .; V gene: TRBV12-3/TRBV12-4
CDR3 protein: CASGPDRKAEAFF; clone size: .; D gene: TRBD1; V gene: TRBV7-9
CDR3 protein: CASSFSPGTSGELFF; clone size: .; D gene: .; V gene: TRBV7-2
CDR3 protein: CAWSVRWDEQFF; clone size: .; D gene: .; V gene: TRBV30
CDR3 protein: CASSEPGQPGANVLTF; clone size: .; D gene: .; V gene: TRBV25-1
CDR3 protein: CASSQVSDTQYF; clone size: .; D gene: .; V gene: TRBV4-1
CDR3 protein: CASSRPGEANTEAFF; clone size: .; D gene: .; V gene: TRBV28
CDR3 protein: CASSQDGTGAGEQYF; clone size: .; D gene: TRBD1; V gene: TRBV4-3
CDR3 protein: CASSQQYRTSSLQYF; clone size: many; D gene: .; V gene: TRBV3-1
CDR3 protein: CASSLPGTAFQRSYEQYF; clone size: .; D gene: .; V gene: TRBV7-8
CDR3 protein: CASSLAGKSTGYEQYF; clone size: .; D gene: .; V gene: TRBV5-1
CDR3 protein: CASSPGSGQGVYEQYF; clone size: .; D gene: TRBD1; V gene: TRBV5-1
CDR3 protein: CSVEDGGPSQYF; clone size: few; D gene: .; V gene: TRBV29-1
CDR3 protein: CASSLGGSLGEAFF; clone size: .; D gene: .; V gene: TRBV12-3/TRBV12-4